These 13 T cell receptor beta chains share one sample of origin, sequenced in a study of shared clonotypes between healthy human individuals. Selected positively for CCR7 and CD45RO-negative, naive CD8 cells excluded terminally differentiated effector memory CD45RA+ cells. Assay used: immunoSEQ multiplex PCR; TCRdb lists only in-frame clones, some missing. The repertoire holds over 800,000 clones, with 80% to 95% as singletons. The sequenced sample consisted of naive CD8+ T cells sorted from blood. The receptors stem from a young man in good health.

This rearrangement joins TRBV29-1 to TRBJ2-1; 8 nucleotides line up with TRBD2. The CDR3 loop spans 15 amino acids. After removal of 6 bases from V and 4 bases from J, the junction contained 11 bases not matched to a gene. Per the germline V gene, CDR1 is SQVTM and CDR2 is ANQGSEA. CDR3 in DNA: TGCAGCGTGGGATCAGCGGGAGAGATTTACAATGAGCAGTTCTTC. It yields the protein CSVGSAGEIYNEQFF.

V usage is TRBV28 and J usage is TRBJ2-1; 7 bases map to TRBD1. This CDR3 contains 14 residues. The germline CDR1 and CDR2 sequences are MDHEN and SYDVKM. Trimming at V came to 7 bases and at J to 7 bases, leaving 10 bases not matched to a gene. The CDR3 DNA reads TGTGCCAGCACTAGGGACAGACCATTAAATGAGCAGTTCTTC. Its translation is CASTRDRPLNEQFF.

There are a few counts of this clone. V gene TRBV7-9 combines with J gene TRBJ1-2; 10 bases agree with TRBD1. J was trimmed by 1 base and V by 4 bases; bases with no gene match: 3. The CDR3 has 15 amino acids. The germline V gene has CDR1 SEHNR and CDR2 FQNEAQ (reference sequence). The CDR3 spells CASSYDRGRNYGYTF. As DNA, the CDR3 is TGTGCCAGCAGCTACGACAGGGGGCGTAACTATGGCTACACCTTC.

This rearrangement joins TRBV7-9 to TRBJ2-2; D possibly uses TRBD1 or TRBD2 (5 bases each). The germline V gene has CDR1 SEHNR and CDR2 FQNEAQ (reference sequence). Trimming pared 4 bases from V and 9 bases from J, leaving 24 bases between. This CDR3 region has 17 residues. The CDR3 nucleotides are TGTGCCAGCAGCTCAAGCCGGGACGTTTCTTATGAACGGGAGCTGTTTTTT. Its protein product is CASSSSRDVSYERELFF.

The chain employs TRBV29-1 and TRBJ2-1; 14 bases agree with TRBD2. V lost 7 bases and J lost 5; bases outside the gene matches: 19. This CDR3 has 19 residues. In germline, CDR1 is SQVTM, CDR2 ANQGSEA. CDR3 residues: CSADATGLAGVRPHNEQFF. Written as DNA, the CDR3 is TGCAGCGCCGATGCGACGGGACTAGCGGGAGTTCGGCCCCACAATGAGCAGTTCTTC.

CDR3 nucleotides: TGTGCCAGCAGCTTATTCGCGGGAGGGACGTACGAGCAGTACTTC. It specifies CASSLFAGGTYEQYF. The chain employs TRBV7-2 and TRBJ2-7, with 9 bases lining up with TRBD2. CDR1 is SGHTA, CDR2 FQGNSA, per germline. The CDR3 length is 15 residues. V trimming: 2 bases; J trimming: 4 bases; junction bases outside the gene matches: 6. The full variable domain, completed using reference TRBV7-2 and TRBJ2-7, is GAGVSQSPSNKVTEKGKDVELRCDPISGHTALYWYRQSLGQGLEFLIYFQGNSAPDKSGLPSDRFSAERTGGSVSTLTIQRTQQEDSAVYLCASSLFAGGTYEQYFGPGTRLTVT.

The rearrangement links TRBV7-9 to TRBJ2-7, with D possibly TRBD2 on 6 matching bases. This CDR3 contains 14 residues. Germline V gives CDR1 SEHNR, CDR2 FQNEAQ (reference sequence). Trimming pared 5 bases from V and 6 bases from J, leaving 17 bases between. The CDR3 DNA is TGTGCCAGCAGCGCTAGAACTGGGCGGGGCGAGCAGTACTTC. Its translation: CASSARTGRGEQYF.

The V call is TRBV9, the J call TRBJ2-3; 10 nucleotides align to TRBD1. Losses at the gene ends were 4 bases for V and 4 bases for J; bases not matched to a gene: 9. The CDR3 totals 16 residues. Germline-derived CDR1 and CDR2 are SGDLS and YYNGEE. The CDR3 DNA reads as TGTGCCAGCAGCCTCTGGGACAGGGGATTTTCAGATACGCAGTATTTT. It yields the protein CASSLWDRGFSDTQYF.

This clone has ten or more counts. The chain joins TRBV29-1 to TRBJ2-2; TRBD2 matches at 13 bases. Trimming removed 3 bases from V and 7 bases from J; junction bases left unmatched: 8. This CDR3 region has 16 residues. Germline V CDR1 and CDR2: SQVTM, ANQGSEA. The CDR3 DNA sequence: TGCAGCGTTGATTGGGGGACTAGCGGGACGATCGGGGAGCTGTTTTTT. It is translated as CSVDWGTSGTIGELFF.

V is TRBV27 and J is TRBJ2-7, with D hard to call. From germline, CDR1 is MNHEY and CDR2 SMNVEV (reference sequence). There are 11 residues in the CDR3. The V and J ends lost 3 bases and 5 bases respectively, with 5 bases between them. CDR3 region: CASSFGNEQYF. The CDR3 nucleotides read TGTGCCAGCAGTTTTGGCAACGAGCAGTACTTC.

The rearrangement joins TRBV6-5 to TRBJ2-7, with D possibly called TRBD1 or TRBD2 (6 bases each). Trimming cost V 6 bases and J 7 bases, with 16 bases left between them. There are 13 residues in the CDR3. Germline values: CDR1 MNHEY, CDR2 SVGAGI. The CDR3 sequence: CASSLVGGLEQYF. CDR3 DNA: TGTGCCAGCAGCCTCGTTGGGGGGCTAGAGCAGTACTTC.

V is TRBV5-4 and J is TRBJ2-7; 10 nucleotides align to TRBD2. Germline assignment: CDR1 SGHNT and CDR2 YYREEE (reference sequence). Trimming cost V 6 bases and J 6 bases; bases outside gene matches: 21. CDR3 length: 18 residues. The CDR3 loop is CASTHQLGGRQREGEQYF. In DNA form, the CDR3 reads TGTGCCAGCACCCACCAGTTAGGGGGCCGCCAGCGGGAGGGCGAGCAGTACTTC.

J is TRBJ2-7 and V is TRBV6-5; D unclear. The V and J ends lost 3 bases and 2 bases respectively, with 11 bases between them. The germline V gene has CDR1 MNHEY and CDR2 SVGAGI. The CDR3 sequence is 14 residues long. The DNA for the CDR3 is TGTGCCAGCAGTTATCAGGTTCCCCCCTACGAGCAGTACTTC. This codes for CASSYQVPPYEQYF.